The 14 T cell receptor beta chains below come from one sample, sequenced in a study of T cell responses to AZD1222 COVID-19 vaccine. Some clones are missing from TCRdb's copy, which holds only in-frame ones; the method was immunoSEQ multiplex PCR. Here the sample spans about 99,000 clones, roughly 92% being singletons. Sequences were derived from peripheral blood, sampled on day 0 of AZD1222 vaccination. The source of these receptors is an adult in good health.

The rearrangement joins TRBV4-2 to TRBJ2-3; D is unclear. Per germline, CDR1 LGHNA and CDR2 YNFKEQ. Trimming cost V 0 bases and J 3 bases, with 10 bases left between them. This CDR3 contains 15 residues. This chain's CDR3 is CASSQEGSFTDTQYF. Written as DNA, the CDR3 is TGTGCCAGCAGCCAAGAGGGATCATTTACAGATACGCAGTATTTT.

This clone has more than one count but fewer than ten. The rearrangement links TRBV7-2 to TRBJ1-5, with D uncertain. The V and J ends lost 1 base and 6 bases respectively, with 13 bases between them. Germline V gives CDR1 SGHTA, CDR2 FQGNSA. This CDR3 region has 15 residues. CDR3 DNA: TGTGCCAGCAGCTTAGGGGTAGGGTCGGGTCAGCCCCAGCATTTT. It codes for CASSLGVGSGQPQHF. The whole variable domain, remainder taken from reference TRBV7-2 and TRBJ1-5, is GAGVSQSPSNKVTEKGKDVELRCDPISGHTALYWYRQSLGQGLEFLIYFQGNSAPDKSGLPSDRFSAERTGGSVSTLTIQRTQQEDSAVYLCASSLGVGSGQPQHFGDGTRLSIL.

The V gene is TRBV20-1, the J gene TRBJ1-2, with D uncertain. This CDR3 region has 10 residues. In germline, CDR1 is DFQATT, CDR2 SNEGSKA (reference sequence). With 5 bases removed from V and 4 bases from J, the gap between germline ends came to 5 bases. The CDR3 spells CSARSYGYTF. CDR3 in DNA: TGCAGTGCTCGGAGCTATGGCTACACCTTC.

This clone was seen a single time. For the CDR3, the DNA is TGTGCCAGCAGCTTCCCTCTGGGCTACGAGCAGTACTTC. It translates to CASSFPLGYEQYF. This rearrangement joins TRBV5-5 to TRBJ2-7; no definite D call. CDR1 is SGHKS and CDR2 is YYEKEE in the germline V gene (reference sequence). Trimming shortened V by 2 bases and J by 3 bases, and 9 bases separated the two germline ends. The CDR3 has 13 residues.

Here the CDR3 reads CASTLGWGIPEAFF. DNA for the CDR3: TGTGCCAGCACCCTGGGGTGGGGAATTCCTGAAGCTTTCTTT. The chain is built from TRBV6-5 and TRBJ1-1; D gene ambiguous. This CDR3 comprises 14 residues. Germline V gene data show CDR1 as MNHEY and CDR2 as SVGAGI. Between the trimmed V and J ends, which lost 7 bases and 6 bases, there was a span of 18 bases.

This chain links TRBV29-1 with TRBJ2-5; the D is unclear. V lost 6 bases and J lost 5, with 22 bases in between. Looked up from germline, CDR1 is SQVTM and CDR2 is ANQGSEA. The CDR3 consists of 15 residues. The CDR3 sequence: CSVDPMAASLETQYF. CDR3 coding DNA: TGCAGCGTCGATCCCATGGCCGCCTCGTTGGAGACCCAGTACTTC.

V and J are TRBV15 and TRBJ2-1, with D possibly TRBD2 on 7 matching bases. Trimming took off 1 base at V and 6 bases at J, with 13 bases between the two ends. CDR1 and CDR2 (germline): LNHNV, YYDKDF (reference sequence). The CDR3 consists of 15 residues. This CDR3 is CATSRGRGAGNEQFF. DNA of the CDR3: TGTGCCACCAGCAGAGGCCGGGGGGCCGGCAATGAGCAGTTCTTC.

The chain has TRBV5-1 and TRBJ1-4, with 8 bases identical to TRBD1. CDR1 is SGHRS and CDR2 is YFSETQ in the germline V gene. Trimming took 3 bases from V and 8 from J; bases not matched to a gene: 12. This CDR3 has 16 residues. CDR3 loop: CASSSKRTGSGEKLFF. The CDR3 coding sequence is TGCGCCAGCAGCTCGAAAAGGACAGGGTCAGGCGAAAAACTGTTTTTT.

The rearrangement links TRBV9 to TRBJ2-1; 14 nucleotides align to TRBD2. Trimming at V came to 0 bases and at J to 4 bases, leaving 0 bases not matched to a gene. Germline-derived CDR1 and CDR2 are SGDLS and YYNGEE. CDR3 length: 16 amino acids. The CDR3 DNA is TGTGCCAGCAGCGTAGGGACTAGCGGGAGGTACAATGAGCAGTTCTTC. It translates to CASSVGTSGRYNEQFF.

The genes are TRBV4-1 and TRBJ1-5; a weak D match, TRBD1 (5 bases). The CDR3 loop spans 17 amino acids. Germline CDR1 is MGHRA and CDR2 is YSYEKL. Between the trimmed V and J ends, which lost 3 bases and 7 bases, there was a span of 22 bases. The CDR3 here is CASSQDLLGVSIQPQHF. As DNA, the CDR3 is TGCGCCAGCAGCCAGGACCTTTTAGGGGTGAGCATCCAGCCCCAGCATTTT.

CDR3 sequence: CASSHSGTGNNEQFF. CDR3 nucleotide sequence: TGTGCCAGCAGCCATAGCGGGACAGGGAACAATGAGCAGTTCTTC. The chain couples TRBV28 to TRBJ2-1, with TRBD1 as a possible D gene (9 bases). Germline-derived CDR1 and CDR2 are MDHEN and SYDVKM. The CDR3 spans 15 residues. Deletions cut 6 bases from V and 5 bases from J, with 17 bases between.

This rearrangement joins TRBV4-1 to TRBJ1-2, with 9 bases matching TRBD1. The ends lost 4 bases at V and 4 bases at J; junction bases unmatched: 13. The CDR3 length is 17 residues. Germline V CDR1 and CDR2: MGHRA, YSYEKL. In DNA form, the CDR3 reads TGCGCCAGCAGCCCAGGAATCCGGGACAGGGAGGGCTATGGCTACACCTTC. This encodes CASSPGIRDREGYGYTF.

CDR3 sequence: CASSQDRVGETQYF. The CDR3, as DNA: TGTGCCAGCAGCCAGGACCGGGTGGGGGAGACCCAGTACTTC. The chain is built from TRBV6-5 and TRBJ2-5; D is unresolved. V lost 6 bases, J lost 5 bases, and 16 bases lay in between. Germline CDR1 is MNHEY and CDR2 is SVGAGI. The CDR3 is 14 residues long.

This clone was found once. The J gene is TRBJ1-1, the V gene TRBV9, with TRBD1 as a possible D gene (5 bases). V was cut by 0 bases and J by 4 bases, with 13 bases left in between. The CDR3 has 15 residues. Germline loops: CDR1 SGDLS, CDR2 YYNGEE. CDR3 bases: TGTGCCAGCAGCGTAGTAAGGGGCAAGAGCACTGAAGCTTTCTTT. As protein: CASSVVRGKSTEAFF.